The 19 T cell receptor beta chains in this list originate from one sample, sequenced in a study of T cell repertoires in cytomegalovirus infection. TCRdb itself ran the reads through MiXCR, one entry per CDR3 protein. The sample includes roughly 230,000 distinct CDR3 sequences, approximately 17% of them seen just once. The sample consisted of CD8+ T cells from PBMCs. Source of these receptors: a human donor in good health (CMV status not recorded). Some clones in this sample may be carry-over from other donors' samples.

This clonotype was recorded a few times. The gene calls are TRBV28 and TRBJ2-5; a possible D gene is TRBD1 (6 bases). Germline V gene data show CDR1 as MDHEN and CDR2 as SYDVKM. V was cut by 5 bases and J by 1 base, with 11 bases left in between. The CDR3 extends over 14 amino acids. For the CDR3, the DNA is TGTGCCAGCAGTCCTACAGGGTTCCAAGAGACCCAGTACTTC. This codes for CASSPTGFQETQYF.

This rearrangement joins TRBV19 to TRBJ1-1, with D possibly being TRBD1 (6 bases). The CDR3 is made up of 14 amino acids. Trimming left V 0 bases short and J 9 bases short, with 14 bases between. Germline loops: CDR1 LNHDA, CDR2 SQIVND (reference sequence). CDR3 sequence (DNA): TGTGCCAGTAGTATAGACCGCAGGGGCGTGAAAGCTTTCTTT. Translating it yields CASSIDRRGVKAFF.

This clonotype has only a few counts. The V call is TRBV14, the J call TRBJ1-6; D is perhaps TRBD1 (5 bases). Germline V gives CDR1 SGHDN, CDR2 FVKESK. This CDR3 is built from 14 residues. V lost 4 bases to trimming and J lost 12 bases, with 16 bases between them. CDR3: CASSLWGVQEPLHF. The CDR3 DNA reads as TGTGCCAGCAGCCTATGGGGGGTTCAAGAACCCCTCCACTTT. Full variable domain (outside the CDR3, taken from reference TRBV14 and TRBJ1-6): EAGVTQFPSHSVIEKGQTVTLRCDPISGHDNLYWYRRVMGKEIKFLLHFVKESKQDESGMPNNRFLAERTGGTYSTLKVQPAELEDSGVYFCASSLWGVQEPLHFGNGTRLTVT.

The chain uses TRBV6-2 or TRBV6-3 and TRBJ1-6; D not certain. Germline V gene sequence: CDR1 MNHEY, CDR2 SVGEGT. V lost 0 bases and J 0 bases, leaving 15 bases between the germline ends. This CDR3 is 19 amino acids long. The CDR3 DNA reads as TGTGCCAGCAGTTACTCGAGAACAGCCCAGAGCTCCTATAATTCACCCCTCCACTTT. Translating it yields CASSYSRTAQSSYNSPLHF.

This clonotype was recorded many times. Here the CDR3 reads CASSLFRPQSYNSPLHF. CDR3 coding DNA: TGTGCCAGCAGCTTATTCCGTCCTCAATCTTATAATTCACCCCTCCACTTT. The rearrangement joins TRBV11-2 to TRBJ1-6; D is unclear. Germline V gene data show CDR1 as SGHAT and CDR2 as FQNNGV. The V and J ends lost 2 bases and 4 bases respectively, with 15 bases between them. This CDR3 is built from 17 residues.

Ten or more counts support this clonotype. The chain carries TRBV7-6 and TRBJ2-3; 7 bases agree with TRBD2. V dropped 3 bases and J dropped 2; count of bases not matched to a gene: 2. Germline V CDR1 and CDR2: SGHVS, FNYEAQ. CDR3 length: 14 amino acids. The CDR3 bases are TGTGCCAGCAGCTTGAGCGGGACCACAGATACGCAGTATTTT. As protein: CASSLSGTTDTQYF.

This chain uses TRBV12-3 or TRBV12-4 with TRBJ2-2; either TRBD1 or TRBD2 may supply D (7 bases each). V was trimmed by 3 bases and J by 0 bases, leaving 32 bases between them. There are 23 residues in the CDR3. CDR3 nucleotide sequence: TGTGCCAGCAGTTTCCTGTTAGTGGGACGGGACAGCGGGGCCTATACGAACACCGGGGAGCTGTTTTTT. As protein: CASSFLLVGRDSGAYTNTGELFF.

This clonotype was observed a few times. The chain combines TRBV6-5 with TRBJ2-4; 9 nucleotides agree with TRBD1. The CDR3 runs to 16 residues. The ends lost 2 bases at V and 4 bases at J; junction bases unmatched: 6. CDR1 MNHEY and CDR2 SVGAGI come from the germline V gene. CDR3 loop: CASSYASGQGKNIQYF. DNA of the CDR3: TGTGCCAGCAGTTACGCGTCCGGACAGGGGAAAAACATTCAGTACTTC.

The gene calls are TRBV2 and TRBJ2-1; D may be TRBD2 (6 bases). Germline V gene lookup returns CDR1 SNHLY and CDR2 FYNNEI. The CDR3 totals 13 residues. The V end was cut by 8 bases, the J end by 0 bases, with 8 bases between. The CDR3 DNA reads TGTGCCAGCGGCGGGAACTCCTACAATGAGCAGTTCTTC. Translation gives CASGGNSYNEQFF.

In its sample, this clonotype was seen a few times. CDR3 protein: CSAREPVTNTEAFF. The DNA for the CDR3 is TGCAGTGCTAGAGAGCCGGTGACTAACACTGAAGCTTTCTTT. The chain uses TRBV20-1 and TRBJ1-1; D uncertain. CDR1 is DFQATT, CDR2 SNEGSKA, per germline (reference sequence). The CDR3 length is 14 residues. V was cut by 0 bases and J by 2 bases, with 10 bases left in between.

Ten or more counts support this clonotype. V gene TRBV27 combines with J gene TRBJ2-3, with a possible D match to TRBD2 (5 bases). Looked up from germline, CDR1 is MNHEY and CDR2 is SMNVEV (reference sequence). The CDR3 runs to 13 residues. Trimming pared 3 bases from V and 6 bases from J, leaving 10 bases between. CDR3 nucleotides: TGTGCCAGCAGTTTCCTCACTAGGGATACGCAGTATTTT. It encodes CASSFLTRDTQYF.

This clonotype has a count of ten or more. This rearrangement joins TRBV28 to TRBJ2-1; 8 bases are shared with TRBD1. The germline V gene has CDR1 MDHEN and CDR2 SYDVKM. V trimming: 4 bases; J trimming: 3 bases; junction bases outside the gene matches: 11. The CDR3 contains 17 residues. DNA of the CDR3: TGTGCCAGCAGTTCCCCTTCGGACAGGGTGTACTACAATGAGCAGTTCTTC. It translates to CASSSPSDRVYYNEQFF.

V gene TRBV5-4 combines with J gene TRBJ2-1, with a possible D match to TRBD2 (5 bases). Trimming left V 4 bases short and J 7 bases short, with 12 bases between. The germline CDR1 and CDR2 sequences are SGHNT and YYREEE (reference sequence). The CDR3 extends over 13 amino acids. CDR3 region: CASSLGLSNEQFF. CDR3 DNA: TGTGCCAGCAGCCTAGGACTTTCGAATGAGCAGTTCTTC.

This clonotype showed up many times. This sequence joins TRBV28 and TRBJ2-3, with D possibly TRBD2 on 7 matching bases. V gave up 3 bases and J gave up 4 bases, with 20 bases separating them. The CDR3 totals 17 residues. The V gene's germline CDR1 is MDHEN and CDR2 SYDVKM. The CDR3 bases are TGTGCCAGCAGTTTTACCTCCCTGGGGGGGCCGTCAGATACGCAGTATTTT. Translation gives CASSFTSLGGPSDTQYF. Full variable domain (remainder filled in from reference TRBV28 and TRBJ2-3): DVKVTQSSRYLVKRTGEKVFLECVQDMDHENMFWYRQDPGLGLRLIYFSYDVKMKEKGDIPEGYSVSREKKERFSLILESASTNQTSMYLCASSFTSLGGPSDTQYFGPGTRLTVL.

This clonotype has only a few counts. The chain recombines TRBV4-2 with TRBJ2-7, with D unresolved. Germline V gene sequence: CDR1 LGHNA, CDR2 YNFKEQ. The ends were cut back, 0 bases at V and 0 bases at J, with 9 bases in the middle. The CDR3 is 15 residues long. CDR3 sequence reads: CASSQERQSSYEQYF. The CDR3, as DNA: TGTGCCAGCAGCCAAGAAAGGCAGAGCTCCTACGAGCAGTACTTC.

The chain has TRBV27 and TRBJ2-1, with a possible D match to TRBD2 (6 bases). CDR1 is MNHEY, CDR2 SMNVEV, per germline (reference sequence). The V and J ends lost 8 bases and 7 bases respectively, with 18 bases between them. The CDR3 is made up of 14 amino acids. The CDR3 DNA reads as TGTGCCAGCTCCCTCGGGGGAGTAACAAATGAGCAGTTCTTC. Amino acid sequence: CASSLGGVTNEQFF.

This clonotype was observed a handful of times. The CDR3 region is CASRSDGEFYEQYF. CDR3 in DNA: TGTGCCAGTCGCTCCGACGGTGAATTCTACGAGCAGTACTTC. The V call is TRBV28, the J call TRBJ2-7; D not certain. Germline CDR1 MDHEN, CDR2 SYDVKM. V lost 9 bases and J lost 3, with 18 bases in between. This CDR3 comprises 14 residues.

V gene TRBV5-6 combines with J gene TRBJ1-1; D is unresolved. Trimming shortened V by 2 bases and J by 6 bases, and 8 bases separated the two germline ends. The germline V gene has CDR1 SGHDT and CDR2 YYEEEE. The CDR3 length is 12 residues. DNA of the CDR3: TGTGCCAGCAGCTTTGGTCCCTCTGAAGCTTTCTTT. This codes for CASSFGPSEAFF.

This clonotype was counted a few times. The chain's CDR3 is CSARGTDSYEQYF. The CDR3 region has the DNA TGCAGTGCTAGAGGGACTGATTCCTACGAGCAGTACTTC. The chain combines TRBV20-1 with TRBJ2-7, with a possible D match to TRBD2 (5 bases). V lost 1 base and J lost 1, with 8 bases in between. Germline values: CDR1 DFQATT, CDR2 SNEGSKA (reference sequence). The CDR3 runs 13 residues.